This TCR beta chain comes out of a study of blood T cell repertoires in COVID-19. Study context: The United States, Italy and Spain were the sources of the acute and convalescent COVID-19 samples. PBMCs, B-cell-depleted T cells, or T cells were the source of the cDNA or gDNA that made up the material.

Study processing details: Amplification with reference gene primers provided the estimates of nucleated cell counts. Here immunoSEQ multiplex PCR was the method, and the copy in TCRdb shows in-frame clones only, minus some. V and J calls and clone size are given by that table; D and trimming were obtained from the DNA. The sample includes more than 300,000 clones, 70% to 90% seen only once; the top ten take more than 9%. This CDR3 is built from 14 residues. Per the germline V gene, CDR1 is SGHAT and CDR2 is FQNNGV. J gave up 2 bases and V 6 bases, and 4 bases lay outside the gene matches. The TCR comes from a young woman with COVID-19, enrolled during active disease. Material for sequencing was peripheral blood. The rearrangement uses TRBV11-2 and TRBJ2-7, with 10 bases aligning to TRBD1. CDR3 coding DNA: TGTGCCAGCAGACGGGACAGGGGACCCTACGAGCAGTACTTC. The encoded protein is CASRRDRGPYEQYF.